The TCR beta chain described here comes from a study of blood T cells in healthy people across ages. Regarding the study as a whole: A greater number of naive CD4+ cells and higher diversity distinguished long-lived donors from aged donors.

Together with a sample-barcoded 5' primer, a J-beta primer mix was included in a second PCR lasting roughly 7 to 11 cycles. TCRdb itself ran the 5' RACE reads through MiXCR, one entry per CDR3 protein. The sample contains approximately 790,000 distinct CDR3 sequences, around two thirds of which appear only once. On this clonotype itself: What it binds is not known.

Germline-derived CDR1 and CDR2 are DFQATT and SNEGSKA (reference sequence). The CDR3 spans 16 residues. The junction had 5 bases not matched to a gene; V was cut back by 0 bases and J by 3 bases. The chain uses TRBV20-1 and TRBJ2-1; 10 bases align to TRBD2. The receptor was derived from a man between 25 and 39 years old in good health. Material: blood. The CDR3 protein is CSAREKRGGNYNEQFF. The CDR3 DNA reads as TGCAGTGCTAGAGAAAAGCGGGGGGGAAACTACAATGAGCAGTTCTTC.